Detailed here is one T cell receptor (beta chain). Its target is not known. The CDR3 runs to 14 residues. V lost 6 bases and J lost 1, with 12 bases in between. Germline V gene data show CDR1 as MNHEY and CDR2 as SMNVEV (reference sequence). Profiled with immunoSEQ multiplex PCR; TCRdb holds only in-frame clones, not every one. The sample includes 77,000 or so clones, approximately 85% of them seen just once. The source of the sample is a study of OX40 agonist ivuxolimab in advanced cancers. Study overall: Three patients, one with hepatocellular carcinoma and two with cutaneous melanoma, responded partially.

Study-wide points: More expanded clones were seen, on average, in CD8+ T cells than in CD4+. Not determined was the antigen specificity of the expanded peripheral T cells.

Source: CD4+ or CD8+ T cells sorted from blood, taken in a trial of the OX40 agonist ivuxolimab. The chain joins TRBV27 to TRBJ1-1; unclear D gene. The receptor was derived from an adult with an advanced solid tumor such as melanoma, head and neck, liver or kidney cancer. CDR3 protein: CASRVRTGNTEAFF. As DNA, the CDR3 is TGTGCCAGCAGGGTAAGGACGGGGAACACTGAAGCTTTCTTT.